Listed below are T cell receptor beta chains from one sample, sequenced in a study of T cells in Graves' hyperthyroidism and ophthalmopathy. TCRdb passed the multiplex PCR reads through MiXCR, listing each CDR3 protein once. The sample lists some 350,000 distinct CDR3 sequences, 15% occurring once. The sample comprised blood. These receptors came from a woman in her fifties or sixties with Graves' ophthalmopathy. CDR3s include the opening cysteine and the closing phenylalanine or tryptophan. Each record gives: V gene, D gene, clone size, J gene, CDR3 DNA, CDR3 protein. D genes are given only for firm matches. The size entry is marked missing in some rows and otherwise reads once, few, many or a size class.

>TRBV30|TRBD2|many|TRBJ2-3
TGTGCCTGGAGTGCCGCTAGCGGGAGGGCCTACGATACGCAGTATTTT
CAWSAASGRAYDTQYF
>TRBV29-1|NA|NA|TRBJ1-2
TGCAGCGCCTCCTCCGAGAGTTATGGCTACACCTTC
CSASSESYGYTF
>TRBV4-1|NA|NA|TRBJ1-5
TGCGCCAGCAGCCAAGAAGTAGGGTATTGGCAGCCCCAGCATTTT
CASSQEVGYWQPQHF
>TRBV20-1|TRBD1|many|TRBJ1-1
TGCAGTGCTAGAGGGTGGACAGGGGGCCCGAACACTGAAGCTTTCTTT
CSARGWTGGPNTEAFF
>TRBV30|TRBD1|NA|TRBJ2-3
TGTGCCTGGAGTTCCGGACAGGGACCCACAGATACGCAGTATTTT
CAWSSGQGPTDTQYF
>TRBV24-1|NA|NA|TRBJ1-2
TGTGCCACCAGTGTTCCAGGGAATGGCGGCTACACCTTC
CATSVPGNGGYTF
>TRBV11-2|NA|many|TRBJ2-3
TGTGCCAGCAGCCCACGTACCGCAGATACGCAGTATTTT
CASSPRTADTQYF
>TRBV7-9|NA|NA|TRBJ2-3
TGTGCCAGCAGCTTAAAGGACGGGTCCGGGGCCACAGATACGCAGTATTTT
CASSLKDGSGATDTQYF
>TRBV2|TRBD2|many|TRBJ2-5
TGTGCCAGCAGTGAAAGGTGGCTAGCGGATGCGGGAGAGACCCAGTACTTC
CASSERWLADAGETQYF
>TRBV5-1|TRBD2|few|TRBJ2-1
TGCGCCAGCAGCTTGGCCGGACTAGCGGGAGTCCCTGGGCAGTTCTTC
CASSLAGLAGVPGQFF
>TRBV12-3/TRBV12-4|TRBD1|many|TRBJ2-7
TGTGCCAGCTCACCGACAGGGGGAGCCTACGAGCAGTACTTC
CASSPTGGAYEQYF
>TRBV29-1|NA|many|TRBJ2-3
TGCAGCGTTGGTTTTGGAGGGAGTGGCTCAGATACGCAGTATTTT
CSVGFGGSGSDTQYF
>TRBV3-1|NA|many|TRBJ2-1
TGTGCCAGCAGCCAAGATGCGGTGACCGATGAGCAGTTCTTC
CASSQDAVTDEQFF
>TRBV11-2|NA|NA|TRBJ2-7
TGTGCCAGCAGACGAACCATCGAGCAGTACTTC
CASRRTIEQYF
>TRBV20-1|NA|NA|TRBJ1-5
TGCAGTGGACGGGGGTCGGGCAATCAGCCCCAGCATTTT
CSGRGSGNQPQHF
>TRBV20-1|NA|many|TRBJ2-5
TGCAGTGCTAGCGGGCCGCTCCAAGAGACCCAGTACTTC
CSASGPLQETQYF
>TRBV3-1|TRBD1|many|TRBJ2-2
TGTGCCAGCAGCTACAGGGGAACCGGGGAGCTGTTTTTT
CASSYRGTGELFF
>TRBV2|NA|many|TRBJ2-3
TGTGCCAGCAGTGGGAGGGGGGACAGCACAGATACGCAGTATTTT
CASSGRGDSTDTQYF
>TRBV29-1|NA|many|TRBJ1-1
TGCAGCGTTCGGCTGGGGGGGAGGGACACTGAAGCTTTCTTT
CSVRLGGRDTEAFF
>TRBV15|TRBD2|many|TRBJ2-5
TGTGCCACCAGCAGAGATAGTGGTGCGGGAGGCCGGGGTTCGGAGACCCAGTACTTC
CATSRDSGAGGRGSETQYF
>TRBV29-1|TRBD2|few|TRBJ2-7
TGCAGCGTTGTACCGACTAGCGGGAGTTCCTACGAGCAGTACTTC
CSVVPTSGSSYEQYF
>TRBV5-1|TRBD1|many|TRBJ1-1
TGCGCCAGCAGCTTGCCCCGGACAGGGTCGAGTACTGAAGCTTTCTTT
CASSLPRTGSSTEAFF
>TRBV24-1|TRBD1|NA|TRBJ2-7
TGTGCCACCAGTGAAACCGGGACAGGGGGCCGCGAGCAGTACTTC
CATSETGTGGREQYF
>TRBV11-2|TRBD2|NA|TRBJ2-1
TGTGCCAGCAGCTTAGGGGCAGCGGGAGGGCCCAATGAGCAGTTCTTC
CASSLGAAGGPNEQFF
>TRBV6-1|NA|many|TRBJ2-7
TGTGCCAGCAGTAGACAGGCTTCCCCCTTGGAGCAGTACTTC
CASSRQASPLEQYF
>TRBV5-1|TRBD1|many|TRBJ1-1
TGCGCCAGCAGCTTCATTAACAGGGGAAAGACTGAAGCTTTCTTT
CASSFINRGKTEAFF
>TRBV14|NA|NA|TRBJ2-5
TGTGCCAGCAGCCAAGATTGGGCCAGAAAAGAGACCCAGTACTTC
CASSQDWARKETQYF
>TRBV24-1|NA|many|TRBJ1-2
TGTGCCACCAGTGACCTGACAGCTAACTATGGCTACACCTTC
CATSDLTANYGYTF
>TRBV3-1|TRBD2|many|TRBJ2-1
TGTGCCAGCAGCCAACGCTACGGGACTAGCAATGAGCAGTTCTTC
CASSQRYGTSNEQFF
>TRBV30|NA|many|TRBJ2-5
TGTGCCTGGAGTGTACTAGAAGAGACCCAGTACTTC
CAWSVLEETQYF
>TRBV2|TRBD2|few|TRBJ2-5
TGTGCCAGCAGTAGGGCGGGGGGGGCTGGGGAGACCCAGTACTTC
CASSRAGGAGETQYF
>TRBV30|TRBD2|many|TRBJ2-7
TGTGCCTGGAGTACAACGACTAGCGGGACCTACGAGCAGTACTTC
CAWSTTTSGTYEQYF
>TRBV28|TRBD2|many|TRBJ2-4
TGTGCCAGCAGTTTTCTAGCGGGAACCAAAAACATTCAGTACTTC
CASSFLAGTKNIQYF
>TRBV19|TRBD2|NA|TRBJ2-7
TGTGCCAGTAGTAGGGGACTAGCGGGACTACAGCAGTACTTC
CASSRGLAGLQQYF
>TRBV24-1|TRBD1|few|TRBJ2-3
TGTGCCACCAGTGATTGGCCGGGACAGGGGGCATCAGATACGCAGTATTTT
CATSDWPGQGASDTQYF
>TRBV5-1|NA|many|TRBJ2-3
TGCGCCAGCAGCCGGAATACACCGTTCACAGATACGCAGTATTTT
CASSRNTPFTDTQYF
>TRBV5-1|NA|many|TRBJ2-2
TGCGCCAGCAGCACGCGGACAGCGAACACCGGGGAGCTGTTTTTT
CASSTRTANTGELFF
>TRBV15|TRBD1|NA|TRBJ1-3
TGTGCCACCAGCACACGACAGGGGATACGAAACACCATATATTTT
CATSTRQGIRNTIYF
>TRBV11-2|NA|NA|TRBJ2-3
TGTGCCAGTAGGGAGACAGTTAGCACAGATACGCAGTATTTT
CASRETVSTDTQYF
>TRBV10-2|TRBD2|NA|TRBJ2-1
TGCGCCAGCAGCATTGCCGGGACTAGCGGGAGGCCTAGCTCCTACAATGAGCAGTTCTTC
CASSIAGTSGRPSSYNEQFF
>TRBV7-3|TRBD1|NA|TRBJ2-7
TGTGCCAGCAGCTTAATAGGGGGCCGAGAGCAGTACTTC
CASSLIGGREQYF
>TRBV7-2|TRBD2|many|TRBJ2-1
TGTGCCAGCAGCTTACGGATTAGCGGGACACAGTTCTTC
CASSLRISGTQFF
>TRBV6-1|TRBD2|many|TRBJ2-1
TGTGCCAGCAGTCCCTGGACTAGCGGGAGGGCACACAATGAGCAGTTCTTC
CASSPWTSGRAHNEQFF
>TRBV5-1|TRBD2|many|TRBJ2-1
TGCGCCAGCAGCAGGGTGGAGGCGGGAGGGCCCAACAATGAGCAGTTCTTC
CASSRVEAGGPNNEQFF
>TRBV7-9|TRBD2|few|TRBJ2-7
TGTGCCAGCAGCGCACTAGCGGGAGAGGCCTACGAGCAGTACTTC
CASSALAGEAYEQYF
>TRBV6-1|NA|many|TRBJ1-5
TGTGCCAGCAGTGGTAGGTATCAGCCCCAGCATTTT
CASSGRYQPQHF
>TRBV7-9|NA|many|TRBJ2-1
TGTGCCAGCCGCCCACAGAGCTCCTACAATGAGCAGTTCTTC
CASRPQSSYNEQFF
>TRBV20-1|NA|NA|TRBJ2-1
TGCAGTGCTAGAGATGGGGCGGCTTACAATGAGCAGTTCTTC
CSARDGAAYNEQFF
>TRBV6-1|NA|many|TRBJ1-1
TGTGCCAGCACCTACGGGGGGGGAACTGAAGCTTTCTTT
CASTYGGGTEAFF
>TRBV7-9|NA|many|TRBJ2-3
TGTGCCAGCAGCTTAGCGTCTCCCGGGGCAGATACGCAGTATTTT
CASSLASPGADTQYF
>TRBV11-2|NA|NA|TRBJ2-2
TGTGCCAGCAGCGAAGGCACGGGAAGGTTTAGCACCGGGGAGCTGTTTTTT
CASSEGTGRFSTGELFF
>TRBV6-1|TRBD1|many|TRBJ2-1
TGTGCCAGCAGGACAGGGGACAATGAGCAGTTCTTC
CASRTGDNEQFF
>TRBV11-2|TRBD2|NA|TRBJ2-7
TGTGCCAGCAGCTTTAAAGCGGGAGTTGCCTACGAGCAGTACTTC
CASSFKAGVAYEQYF
>TRBV20-1|TRBD2|many|TRBJ2-3
TGCAGTGCCCGGACTAGCGGCACAGATACGCAGTATTTT
CSARTSGTDTQYF